This T cell receptor beta chain was captured by sequencing in a study of cytomegalovirus exposure and HLA in healthy donors. Overall study results and limits: Most observed TCR sequences were rare, whereas some public TCRs were detected in many donors.

The PCR contained 60 Vbeta and 13 Jbeta primers. Method: immunoSEQ multiplex PCR; TCRdb's copy keeps in-frame clones and lacks some. Among about 140,000 clones listed, around three quarters were seen once. Details on this clone: Antigen: not known.

The sequence came from a man aged 35-49 years in good health and CMV-seropositive. Source material: PBMCs.

CDR3 coding DNA: TGCGCCAGCAGCCAATGGACAGGGGTTTACAATGAGCAGTTCTTC. Protein sequence: CASSQWTGVYNEQFF. The chain recombines TRBV4-3 with TRBJ2-1, with TRBD1 identical over 9 bases. This CDR3 contains 15 residues. Germline CDR1 reads LGHNA; CDR2 reads YSLEER. Unmatched junction bases numbered 3, after V lost 2 bases and J lost 4 bases.